The T cell receptor beta chain described here comes from a study of blood T cells in healthy people across ages. Healthy Caucasian individuals from Russia aged roughly 6 to 95 served as donors. Combining a sample-barcoded 5' primer with a J-beta primer mix, a second PCR ran for about 6 to 11 cycles. TCRdb itself ran the 5' RACE reads through MiXCR, one entry per CDR3 protein. Seen here are roughly 2 million distinct CDR3 sequences, roughly 49% observed once, and the top ten hold approximately 2%. The CDR3 runs to 13 residues. Germline trimming cut 5 bases from V and 8 bases from J; bases unmatched to any gene: 5. Germline V gives CDR1 MGHRA, CDR2 YSYEKL.

The specimen was blood. This chain connects TRBV4-1 to TRBJ1-4; 7 positions match TRBD1. This sequence originates from a middle-aged woman in good health. The CDR3, as DNA: TGCGCCAGCAGCGCGAGACAGGGCGAAAAACTGTTTTTT. Translation: CASSARQGEKLFF.